The rows below give T cell receptor beta chains drawn from one sample of a study of beta chain features in type 1 diabetes. Sequencing was performed with immunoSEQ multiplex PCR; in TCRdb, only in-frame clones are kept and a portion is missing. The data hold some 900,000 clones, with 15% to 20% observed a single time. The sequencing sample was made of naive CD4+ T cells from blood. Receptor source: a woman between 18 and 29 years old in good health. The CDR3 runs from the conserved cysteine through the conserved F or W. D genes are given only for firm matches. Some rows have no size entry. The others give once, few or many, or a class for an expanded clone.

V gene	clone size	D gene	J gene	CDR3 DNA	CDR3 protein
TRBV6-1	few	-	TRBJ1-2	TGTGCCAGCAGTGTACATGACAGCTATGGCTACACCTTC	CASSVHDSYGYTF
TRBV10-3	-	-	TRBJ2-1	TGTGCCATCAGTGGGGGGGAAACTAATTACAATGAGCAGTTCTTC	CAISGGETNYNEQFF
TRBV5-1	once	-	TRBJ2-7	TGCGCCAGCAGCGCTGTGGGGGGCCGGGAGCAGTACTTC	CASSAVGGREQYF
TRBV28	-	-	TRBJ2-4	TGTAGACTCGGATCGGGAGTTATAGCCAAAAACATTCAGTACTTC	CRLGSGVIAKNIQYF
TRBV21-1	few	-	TRBJ2-1	TGTGCCACCCTCCGGTGTTCTAGCGGCGACAATGAGCAGTTCTTC	CATLRCSSGDNEQFF
TRBV5-1	few	TRBD1	TRBJ2-7	TGCGCCAGCAGCTTGGGCTCGAGACAGGGGGCAGGTAGAGGCGAGCAGTACTTC	CASSLGSRQGAGRGEQYF
TRBV4-3	few	-	TRBJ2-3	TGCGCCAGCAGCTACGGACAAATCACAGATACGCAGTATTTT	CASSYGQITDTQYF
TRBV6-1	-	-	TRBJ2-7	TGTGCCAGCAGCTATCGGGACAAAACCTACGAGCAGTACTTC	CASSYRDKTYEQYF
TRBV10-2	many	-	TRBJ2-4	TGCGCCAGCAGTGAACAGGGATACATTCAGTACTTC	CASSEQGYIQYF
TRBV21-1	many	-	TRBJ2-1	TGTGCCAGCCGTGCCCCGAGCTCCTACAATGAGCAGTTCTTC	CASRAPSSYNEQFF
TRBV19	-	-	TRBJ2-5	TGTGCCAGTAGTCTTTCAGTCCAAGAGACCCAGTACTTC	CASSLSVQETQYF
TRBV25-1	-	TRBD2	TRBJ2-7	TGTGCCAGCAGACCGACTGCCGGGACTAGTGAGTCCTACGAGCAGTACTTC	CASRPTAGTSESYEQYF
TRBV7-2	-	TRBD1	TRBJ1-5	TGTGCCAGCAGCCCGGACAGGAATCAGCCCCAGCATTTT	CASSPDRNQPQHF
TRBV7-2	-	TRBD2	TRBJ2-1	TGTGCCAGCAGCCCTCCCCTTAGCGGGGCCCGAGACAATGAGCAGTTCTTC	CASSPPLSGARDNEQFF
TRBV10-3	few	-	TRBJ1-1	TGTGCCGTCACGGGACCAGGCACAACTGAAGCTTTCTTT	CAVTGPGTTEAFF
TRBV5-6	-	TRBD2	TRBJ2-1	TGTGCCAGCAGCTTGGCCCCTGGACTAGCGGGATACAATGAGCAGTTCTTC	CASSLAPGLAGYNEQFF
TRBV28	-	TRBD2	TRBJ2-2	TGTGCCAGCAAGATCGCCGGGACTAGCCAGGGGGAGCTGTTTTTT	CASKIAGTSQGELFF
TRBV5-6	-	TRBD2	TRBJ2-3	TGTGCCAGCAGCGGGACTAGCGGGAGTCGCACAGACACGCAGTATTTT	CASSGTSGSRTDTQYF
TRBV21-1	-	-	TRBJ1-2	TGTGCCAGCAGCACGGACAGGGCGGGCGACTATGGCTACACCTTC	CASSTDRAGDYGYTF
TRBV7-6	few	-	TRBJ2-5	TGTGCCAGCAGTTCACTAGAGGGGTTGGAGACCCAGTACTTC	CASSSLEGLETQYF
TRBV7-9	few	-	TRBJ2-3	TGTGCCAGCAGCTTAAGGGGCCGGAGACCCGCAGATACGCAGTATTTT	CASSLRGRRPADTQYF
TRBV2	-	TRBD2	TRBJ2-1	TGTGCCAGCAGCGCCGGGACTAGCTATGACAATGAGCAGTTCTTC	CASSAGTSYDNEQFF
TRBV20-1	few	-	TRBJ2-7	TGCAGTGCGCCCGACAAGGACGAGCAGTACTTC	CSAPDKDEQYF
TRBV19	-	TRBD2	TRBJ2-1	TGTGCCAGTAGTGTAGCGGGAGTTCCCTACAATGAGCAGTTCTTC	CASSVAGVPYNEQFF
TRBV19	-	TRBD2	TRBJ2-1	TGTGCCAGTACCGATATCTCTGGCTATAGCGGGCTCTCCTACAATGAGCAGTTCTTC	CASTDISGYSGLSYNEQFF
TRBV7-2	few	TRBD2	TRBJ2-1	TGTGCCAGCAGCCCGGCCGGGACTAGCGCCATTGAGCAGTTCTTC	CASSPAGTSAIEQFF
TRBV5-1	-	-	TRBJ2-5	TGCGCCAGCAGCTCAGCCTCAATTGCGACCCAGTACTTC	CASSSASIATQYF